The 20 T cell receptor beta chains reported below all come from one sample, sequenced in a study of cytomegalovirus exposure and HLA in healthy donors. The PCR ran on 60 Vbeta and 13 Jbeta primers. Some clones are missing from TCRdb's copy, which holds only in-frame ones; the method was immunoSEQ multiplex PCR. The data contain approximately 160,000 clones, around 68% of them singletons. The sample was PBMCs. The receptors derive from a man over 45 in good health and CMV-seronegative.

The chain's CDR3 is CASSEYREGSPLHF. The CDR3 DNA follows: TGTGCCAGCAGCGAATACAGGGAAGGTTCACCCCTCCACTTT. This chain links TRBV7-3 with TRBJ1-6; perhaps TRBD1 as D (6 bases). Between the trimmed V and J ends, which lost 5 bases and 9 bases, there was a span of 14 bases. CDR3 length: 14 amino acids. CDR1 is SGHTA and CDR2 is FQGTGA in the germline V gene.

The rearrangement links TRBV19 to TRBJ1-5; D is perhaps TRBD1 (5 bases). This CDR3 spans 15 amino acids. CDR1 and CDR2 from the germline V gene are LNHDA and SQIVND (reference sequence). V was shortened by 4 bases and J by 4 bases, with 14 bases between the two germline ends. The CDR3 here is CASSKEGLTNQPQHF. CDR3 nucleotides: TGTGCCAGTAGTAAGGAGGGACTTACTAATCAGCCCCAGCATTTT.

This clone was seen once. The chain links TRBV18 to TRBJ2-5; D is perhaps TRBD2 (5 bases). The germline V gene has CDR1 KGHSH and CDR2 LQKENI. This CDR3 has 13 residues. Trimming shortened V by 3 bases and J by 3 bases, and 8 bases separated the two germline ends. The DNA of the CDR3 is TGTGCCAGCTCACCGGGGAGAGAAGAGACCCAGTACTTC. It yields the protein CASSPGREETQYF.

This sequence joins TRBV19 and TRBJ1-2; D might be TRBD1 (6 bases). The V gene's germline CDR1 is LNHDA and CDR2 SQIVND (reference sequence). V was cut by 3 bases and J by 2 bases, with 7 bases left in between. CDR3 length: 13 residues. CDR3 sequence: CASSMDRNYGYTF. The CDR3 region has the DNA TGTGCCAGTAGTATGGACAGAAACTATGGCTACACCTTC.

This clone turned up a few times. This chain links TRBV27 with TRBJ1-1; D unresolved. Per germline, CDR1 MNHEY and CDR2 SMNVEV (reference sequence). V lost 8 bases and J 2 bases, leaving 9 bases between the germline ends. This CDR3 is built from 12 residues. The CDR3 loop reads CASRFGNTEAFF. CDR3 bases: TGTGCCAGCCGGTTTGGTAACACTGAAGCTTTCTTT.

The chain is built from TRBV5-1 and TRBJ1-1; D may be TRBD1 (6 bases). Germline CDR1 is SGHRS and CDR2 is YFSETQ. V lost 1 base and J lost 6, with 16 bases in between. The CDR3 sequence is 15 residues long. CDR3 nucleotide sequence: TGCGCCAGCAGCTTGACGGGGGGGCCCAACGCTGAAGCTTTCTTT. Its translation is CASSLTGGPNAEAFF.

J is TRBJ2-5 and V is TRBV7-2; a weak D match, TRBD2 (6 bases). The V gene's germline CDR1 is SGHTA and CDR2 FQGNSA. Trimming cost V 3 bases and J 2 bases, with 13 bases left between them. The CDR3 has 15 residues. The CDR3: CASSFYGGVQETQYF. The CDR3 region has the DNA TGTGCCAGCAGCTTTTATGGCGGGGTTCAAGAGACCCAGTACTTC.

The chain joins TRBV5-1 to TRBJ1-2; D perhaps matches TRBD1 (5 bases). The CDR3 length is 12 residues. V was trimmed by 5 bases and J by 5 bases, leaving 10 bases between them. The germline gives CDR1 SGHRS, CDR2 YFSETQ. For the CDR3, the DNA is TGCGCCAGCAGTGACAGTCTGTATGGCTACACCTTC. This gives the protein CASSDSLYGYTF.

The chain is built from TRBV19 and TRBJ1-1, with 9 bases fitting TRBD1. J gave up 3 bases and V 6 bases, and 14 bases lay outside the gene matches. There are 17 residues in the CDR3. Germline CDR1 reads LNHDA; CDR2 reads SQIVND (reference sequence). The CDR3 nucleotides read TGTGCCAGTAGCTTTGGACAGGGGTTAACGGGGGACACTGAAGCTTTCTTT. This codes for CASSFGQGLTGDTEAFF.

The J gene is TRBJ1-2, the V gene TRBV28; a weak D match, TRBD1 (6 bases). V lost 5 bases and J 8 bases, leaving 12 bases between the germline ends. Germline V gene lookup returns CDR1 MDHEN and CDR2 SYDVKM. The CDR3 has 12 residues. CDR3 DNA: TGTGCCAGCAGTGAGCACAGGGCGGGCTACACCTTC. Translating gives CASSEHRAGYTF.

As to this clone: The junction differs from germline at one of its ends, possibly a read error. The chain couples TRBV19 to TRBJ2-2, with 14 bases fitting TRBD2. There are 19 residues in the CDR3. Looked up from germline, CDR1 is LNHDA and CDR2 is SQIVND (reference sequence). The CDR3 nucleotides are TGTGCCGGTAGTATCCGAGGACTAGCGGGGGGCCGAGGCACCGGGGAGCTGTTTTTT. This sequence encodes CAGSIRGLAGGRGTGELFF.

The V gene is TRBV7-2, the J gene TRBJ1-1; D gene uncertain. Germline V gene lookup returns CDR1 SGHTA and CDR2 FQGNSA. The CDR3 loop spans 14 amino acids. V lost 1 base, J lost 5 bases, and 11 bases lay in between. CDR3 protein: CASSLVPGGTEAFF. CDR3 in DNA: TGTGCCAGCAGCTTAGTTCCGGGTGGGACTGAAGCTTTCTTT.

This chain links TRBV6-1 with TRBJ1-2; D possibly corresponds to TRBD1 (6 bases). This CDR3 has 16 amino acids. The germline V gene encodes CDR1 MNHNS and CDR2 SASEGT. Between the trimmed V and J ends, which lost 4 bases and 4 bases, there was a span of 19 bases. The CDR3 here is CASSASRQARFYGYTF. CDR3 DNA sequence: TGTGCCAGCAGTGCCTCCAGACAGGCCCGTTTCTATGGCTACACCTTC.

The CDR3 reads CASSSPAADTQYF. In nucleotides, the CDR3 is TGTGCCAGCAGCTCCCCCGCTGCGGATACGCAGTATTTT. The chain links TRBV7-3 to TRBJ2-3; D is ambiguous. The CDR3 runs to 13 residues. V shed 4 bases and J shed 6 bases, with 11 bases lying between them. Germline V CDR1 and CDR2: SGHTA, FQGTGA.

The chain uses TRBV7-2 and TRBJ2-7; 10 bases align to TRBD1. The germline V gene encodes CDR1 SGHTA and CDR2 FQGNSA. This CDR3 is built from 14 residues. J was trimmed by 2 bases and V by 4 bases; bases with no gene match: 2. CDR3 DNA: TGTGCCAGCAGCTCGGGGACAGGGGCCTACGAGCAGTACTTC. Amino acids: CASSSGTGAYEQYF.

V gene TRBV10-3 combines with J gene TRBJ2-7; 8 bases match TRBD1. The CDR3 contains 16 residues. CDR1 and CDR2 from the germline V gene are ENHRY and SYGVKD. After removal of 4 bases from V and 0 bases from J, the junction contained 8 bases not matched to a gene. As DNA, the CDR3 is TGTGCCATCAGTGGCCCAGGACAGGGAACCTCCTACGAGCAGTACTTC. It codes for CAISGPGQGTSYEQYF.

The CDR3 coding sequence is TGTGCCATCAGCTTACAGGGGGCGTACATCGACGAGCAGTACTTC. Translating gives CAISLQGAYIDEQYF. The rearrangement joins TRBV10-3 to TRBJ2-7; 9 positions agree with TRBD1. The V gene end was trimmed by 6 bases and the J gene end by 5 bases; junction bases not matched to a gene: 11. CDR3 size: 15 residues. The germline V gene has CDR1 ENHRY and CDR2 SYGVKD.

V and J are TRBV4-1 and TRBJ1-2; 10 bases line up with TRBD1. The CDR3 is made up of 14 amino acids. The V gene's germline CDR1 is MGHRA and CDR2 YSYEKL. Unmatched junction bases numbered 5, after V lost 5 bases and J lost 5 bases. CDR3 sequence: CASSVEGQGYGYTF. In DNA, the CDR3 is TGCGCCAGCAGCGTAGAGGGACAGGGGTATGGCTACACCTTC.

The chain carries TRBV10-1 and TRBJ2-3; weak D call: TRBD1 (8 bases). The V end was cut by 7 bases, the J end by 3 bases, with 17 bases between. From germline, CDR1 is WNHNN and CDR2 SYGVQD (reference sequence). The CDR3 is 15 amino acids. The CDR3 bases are TGCGCCAGCACTTACAGGGGGGGGAAAACAGATACGCAGTATTTT. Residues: CASTYRGGKTDTQYF.

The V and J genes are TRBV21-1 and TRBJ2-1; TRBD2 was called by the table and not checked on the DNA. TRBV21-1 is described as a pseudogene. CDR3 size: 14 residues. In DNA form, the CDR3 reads TGTGCCAGCAGCCTACTTATCCCCTACAATGAGCAGTTCTTC. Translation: CASSLLIPYNEQFF.